A single sample gave rise to the 28 T cell receptor beta chains below, sequenced in a study of T-cell memory formation after mild COVID-19. TCRdb re-called the 5' RACE reads through MiXCR, storing one row per CDR3 protein. The repertoire consists of a few hundred thousand distinct CDR3 sequences, with roughly 16% occurring once and the leading ten covering over 20%. The source material was PBMCs or a T cell subset sorted from them (not recorded which). These receptors all stem from a man between 18 and 29 years old who had mild COVID-19 (a few samples of this study predate the infection). Cell type and time point are not known.

The chain employs TRBV7-3 and TRBJ2-4; TRBD1 is a possible D gene (6 bases). There are 13 residues in the CDR3. CDR1 is SGHTA, CDR2 FQGTGA, per germline. V gave up 5 bases and J gave up 15 bases, with 20 bases separating them. The CDR3 DNA is TGTGCCAGCAGCCCTACCCCTACGACAGGAATGTACTTC. It is translated as CASSPTPTTGMYF. Based on the CDR3 plus reference TRBV7-3 and TRBJ2-4, the full variable domain is GAGVSQTPSNKVTEKGKYVELRCDPISGHTALYWYRQSLGQGPEFLIYFQGTGAADDSGLPNDRFFAVRPEGSVSTLKIQRTERGDSAVYLCASSPTPTTGMYFGAGTRLSVL.

This clonotype has just a few counts. The CDR3 reads CAWSAWGENSPLHF. In DNA form, the CDR3 reads TGTGCCTGGAGTGCCTGGGGGGAAAATTCACCCCTCCACTTT. The chain uses TRBV30 and TRBJ1-6; a possible D gene is TRBD1 (5 bases). V was trimmed by 1 base and J by 7 bases, leaving 11 bases between them. Germline lookup yields CDR1 GTSNPN and CDR2 SVGIG (reference sequence). This CDR3 spans 14 amino acids.

This clonotype has just a few counts. V and J are TRBV6-1 and TRBJ1-4; D ambiguous. The germline V gene encodes CDR1 MNHNS and CDR2 SASEGT. The CDR3 totals 15 residues. Deletions cut 0 bases from V and 7 bases from J, with 12 bases between. The CDR3: CASSEARGWFEKLFF. The CDR3 DNA reads TGTGCCAGCAGTGAAGCTAGAGGGTGGTTTGAAAAACTGTTTTTT.

V and J are TRBV6-2 or TRBV6-3 and TRBJ2-3; D call uncertain. Trimming cost V 0 bases and J 2 bases, with 12 bases left between them. Germline CDR1 reads MNHEY; CDR2 reads SVGEGT. This CDR3 has 16 residues. CDR3 bases: TGTGCCAGCAGTTACTCGGGTGACGGCTTCACAGATACGCAGTATTTT. Amino acid sequence: CASSYSGDGFTDTQYF.

In its sample, this clonotype was seen many times. The chain is built from TRBV5-1 and TRBJ2-4, with D unclear. CDR1 and CDR2 (germline): SGHRS, YFSETQ. This CDR3 contains 13 residues. Trimming took 2 bases from V and 5 from J, leaving 8 bases between them. DNA of the CDR3: TGCGCCAGCAGCTTCGTAGGCCAAAACATTCAGTACTTC. It codes for CASSFVGQNIQYF.

This clonotype is classed as medium-sized (0.01 to 0.1%). This rearrangement joins TRBV29-1 to TRBJ2-7, with a tentative D call TRBD1 (6 bases). This CDR3 contains 13 residues. Germline V gene data show CDR1 as SQVTM and CDR2 as ANQGSEA. Trimming shortened V by 6 bases and J by 1 base, and 13 bases separated the two germline ends. CDR3 in amino acids: CSVYTGSSYEQYF. CDR3 DNA: TGCAGCGTATATACAGGGTCATCCTACGAGCAGTACTTC.

The CDR3 DNA is TGTGCCAGCAGTTTTGGGCAGACCGGGATCTCTGGAAACACCATATATTTT. Amino acids: CASSFGQTGISGNTIYF. V gene TRBV12-3 or TRBV12-4 combines with J gene TRBJ1-3; D is uncertain. Trimming took off 3 bases at V and 0 bases at J, with 15 bases between the two ends. This CDR3 comprises 17 residues.

This clonotype has a handful of counts. This sequence joins TRBV7-9 and TRBJ2-3; 15 bases are a match to TRBD2. The germline gives CDR1 SEHNR, CDR2 FQNEAQ (reference sequence). The CDR3 extends over 18 amino acids. The V gene end was trimmed by 5 bases and the J gene end by 5 bases; junction bases not matched to a gene: 11. The CDR3 spells CASSRIFGLAGGRDTQYF. The CDR3 bases are TGTGCCAGCAGCCGGATTTTCGGACTAGCGGGGGGGAGAGATACGCAGTATTTT.

There are a few counts of this clonotype. The chain recombines TRBV12-3 or TRBV12-4 with TRBJ1-2; D is perhaps TRBD1 (6 bases). CDR3 length: 13 amino acids. V lost 6 bases to trimming and J lost 8 bases, with 16 bases between them. The DNA of the CDR3 is TGTGCCAGCAGGGTGGGGGGGCTGGAAGGCTACACCTTC. Its translation is CASRVGGLEGYTF.

This clonotype came up a few times. This chain links TRBV2 with TRBJ2-5, with unresolved D. Trimming took off 7 bases at V and 3 bases at J, with 15 bases between the two ends. There are 14 residues in the CDR3. The germline V gene encodes CDR1 SNHLY and CDR2 FYNNEI. The CDR3 here is CASTARWTEETQYF. The CDR3 nucleotides read TGTGCCAGCACCGCCAGGTGGACCGAAGAGACCCAGTACTTC.

The gene calls are TRBV7-2 and TRBJ2-1; 11 nucleotides align to TRBD2. There are 15 residues in the CDR3. After removal of 3 bases from V and 2 bases from J, the junction contained 0 bases not matched to a gene. Germline V lookup: CDR1 SGHTA, CDR2 FQGNSA. CDR3 sequence reads: CASSFSGGAYNEQFF. The CDR3 DNA reads as TGTGCCAGCAGCTTTAGCGGGGGGGCCTACAATGAGCAGTTCTTC.

The genes are TRBV7-9 and TRBJ1-1; a possible D gene is TRBD1 (6 bases). The CDR3 covers 15 residues. V was shortened by 5 bases and J by 3 bases, with 16 bases between the two germline ends. The germline CDR1 and CDR2 sequences are SEHNR and FQNEAQ (reference sequence). The CDR3 nucleotides read TGTGCCAGCAGCGTACACAGGGATCGGGACACTGAAGCTTTCTTT. Its protein is CASSVHRDRDTEAFF.

For the CDR3, the DNA is TGTGCCAGCGGCTACAGCTTAAACACCGGGGAGCTGTTTTTT. It specifies CASGYSLNTGELFF. The chain employs TRBV6-1 and TRBJ2-2; D not resolved. Trimming removed 8 bases at V and 2 bases at J, with 12 bases between. The CDR3 is made up of 14 amino acids. Germline lookup yields CDR1 MNHNS and CDR2 SASEGT.

J is TRBJ2-5 and V is TRBV7-9; maybe TRBD1 (6 bases). CDR1 and CDR2 from the germline V gene are SEHNR and FQNEAQ (reference sequence). The germline V and J ends were trimmed by 5 bases and 4 bases, with 14 bases remaining between them. CDR3 size: 14 residues. CDR3 sequence reads: CASSRRQVGETQYF. DNA of the CDR3: TGTGCCAGCAGCCGACGACAGGTGGGAGAGACCCAGTACTTC.

This clonotype was seen only a few times. The chain links TRBV7-3 to TRBJ2-1; D is uncertain. Germline-derived CDR1 and CDR2 are SGHTA and FQGTGA. Trimming removed 5 bases at V and 1 base at J, with 12 bases between. The CDR3 extends over 15 amino acids. CDR3 protein: CASSPDGASYNEQFF. CDR3 nucleotide sequence: TGTGCCAGCAGCCCGGACGGCGCTTCCTACAATGAGCAGTTCTTC.

This clonotype was counted only a few times. The chain is built from TRBV29-1 and TRBJ2-1, with 7 bases lining up with TRBD2. V dropped 5 bases and J dropped 8; count of bases not matched to a gene: 9. Looked up from germline, CDR1 is SQVTM and CDR2 is ANQGSEA. The CDR3 has 13 amino acids. The CDR3: CSVPAGSRDEQFF. CDR3 DNA sequence: TGCAGCGTTCCAGCGGGGTCTCGGGATGAGCAGTTCTTC.

There are a few counts of this clonotype. The chain joins TRBV30 to TRBJ2-1, with a tentative D call TRBD2 (7 bases). CDR3 length equals 14 residues. The V gene lost 7 bases and the J gene lost 3 bases, with 16 bases spanning the gap. CDR1 is GTSNPN and CDR2 is SVGIG in the germline V gene (reference sequence). The CDR3 region has the DNA TGTGCCTCAACCCCCGGGGGGCACTACAATGAGCAGTTCTTC. It specifies CASTPGGHYNEQFF.

The rearrangement uses TRBV5-1 and TRBJ2-2; D unresolved. The germline V and J ends were trimmed by 0 bases and 5 bases, with 5 bases remaining between them. Germline V lookup: CDR1 SGHRS, CDR2 YFSETQ. The CDR3 covers 13 residues. The DNA for the CDR3 is TGCGCCAGCAGCTTGGTACCGACCGGGGAGCTGTTTTTT. This encodes CASSLVPTGELFF.

This chain connects TRBV7-9 to TRBJ2-7; 9 bases map to TRBD1. With V trimmed by 5 bases and J by 6 bases, 2 bases remained unmatched. The CDR3 runs 12 residues. Germline CDR1 and CDR2: SEHNR and FQNEAQ (reference sequence). DNA of the CDR3: TGTGCCAGCAGCCGGGACAGGGCCGAGCAGTACTTC. It specifies CASSRDRAEQYF.

The chain combines TRBV7-9 with TRBJ2-7; D possibly matches TRBD1 or TRBD2 (5 bases each). The CDR3 sequence is 19 residues long. The V gene lost 6 bases and the J gene lost 1 base, with 28 bases spanning the gap. Germline V CDR1 and CDR2: SEHNR, FQNEAQ (reference sequence). The CDR3 DNA follows: TGTGCCAGCAGTCCCCCTCCCCCGGGGCCAACCCGAGCATCCTACGAGCAGTACTTC. The encoded protein is CASSPPPPGPTRASYEQYF.

This clonotype appeared a few times. This chain joins TRBV10-3 and TRBJ2-3; a weak D match, TRBD1 (6 bases). This CDR3 region has 18 residues. Trimming removed 6 bases from V and 4 bases from J, with 26 bases in between. Germline CDR1 ENHRY, CDR2 SYGVKD. The CDR3 here is CAISKKNLRDTGSDTQYF. The CDR3 nucleotides are TGTGCCATCAGCAAGAAGAACCTCCGGGACACCGGATCAGATACGCAGTATTTT.

This clonotype has just a few counts. The V gene is TRBV5-1, the J gene TRBJ1-2; D is ambiguous. The CDR3 is 14 amino acids. Trimming shortened V by 1 base and J by 4 bases, and 11 bases separated the two germline ends. CDR1 and CDR2 (germline): SGHRS, YFSETQ. CDR3 loop: CASSLSSSFYGYTF. DNA of the CDR3: TGCGCCAGCAGCTTGTCTTCGAGCTTCTATGGCTACACCTTC.

This rearrangement joins TRBV11-3 to TRBJ1-3, with 8 nucleotides matching TRBD1. CDR3 length: 15 residues. Trimming cost V 0 bases and J 11 bases; bases outside gene matches: 9. Germline V CDR1 and CDR2: SGHNT, YENEEA. The chain's CDR3 is CASSLETGTGFPIYF. As DNA, the CDR3 is TGTGCCAGCAGCTTAGAAACCGGGACAGGCTTTCCCATATATTTT.

This clonotype occurred a few times. V gene TRBV25-1 combines with J gene TRBJ2-7; 9 positions match TRBD1. The ends lost 8 bases at V and 5 bases at J; junction bases unmatched: 13. This CDR3 has 15 residues. Germline V gene lookup returns CDR1 MGHDK and CDR2 SYGVNS. The CDR3 is CASSPGITGGHEQYV. The DNA of the CDR3 is TGTGCCAGCTCCCCGGGGATCACAGGGGGCCACGAGCAGTACGTC.

The V gene is TRBV7-9, the J gene TRBJ2-7, with no clear D. CDR3 size: 13 residues. Per the germline V gene, CDR1 is SEHNR and CDR2 is FQNEAQ (reference sequence). The V gene lost 5 bases and the J gene lost 7 bases, with 15 bases spanning the gap. CDR3 in amino acids: CASSGGRLDEQYF. In DNA, the CDR3 is TGTGCCAGCAGCGGCGGACGGCTTGATGAGCAGTACTTC. Combining the CDR3 with reference TRBV7-9 and TRBJ2-7 gives the whole variable domain DTGVSQNPRHKITKRGQNVTFRCDPISEHNRLYWYRQTLGQGPEFLTYFQNEAQLEKSRLLSDRFSAERPKGSFSTLEIQRTEQGDSAMYLCASSGGRLDEQYFGPGTRLTVT.

This clonotype was counted a few times. V usage is TRBV6-6 and J usage is TRBJ1-5; no reliable D call. Germline assignment: CDR1 MNHNY and CDR2 SVGAGI (reference sequence). This CDR3 contains 13 residues. Between the trimmed V and J ends, which lost 6 bases and 5 bases, there was a span of 11 bases. The CDR3 DNA is TGTGCCAGCAGCCCCAGAGCTTATCAGCCCCAGCATTTT. Encoded protein: CASSPRAYQPQHF.

This clonotype occurred a few times. This chain connects TRBV7-9 to TRBJ1-4; tentative D call: TRBD1 (5 bases). Trimming pared 5 bases from V and 7 bases from J, leaving 17 bases between. This CDR3 is built from 15 residues. The germline V gene has CDR1 SEHNR and CDR2 FQNEAQ (reference sequence). The CDR3 region has the DNA TGTGCCAGCAGCGCCGGTGCAGGGCTAGTTGAAAAACTGTTTTTT. The encoded protein is CASSAGAGLVEKLFF.

This clonotype was recorded at least ten times. The chain recombines TRBV10-2 with TRBJ1-5; perhaps TRBD1 as D (5 bases). V lost 7 bases, J lost 4 bases, and 14 bases lay in between. Germline V gene data show CDR1 as WSHSY and CDR2 as SAAADI. The CDR3 totals 14 residues. This chain's CDR3 is CASTEGLANQPQHF. The CDR3 DNA sequence: TGCGCCAGCACGGAGGGGCTCGCGAATCAGCCCCAGCATTTT.